This is a list of T cell receptor beta chains from one sample in a study of cytomegalovirus exposure and HLA in healthy donors. Sequencing was performed with immunoSEQ multiplex PCR; in TCRdb, only in-frame clones are kept and a portion is missing. The sample carries roughly 130,000 clones, 80% recorded once. Source material: PBMCs. These TCRs come from a young man in good health and CMV-seronegative. Each CDR3 is given with its conserved first and last residue. A D gene is named only where the DNA matches it firmly. Clone size appears in some rows only: once, few, many, or a class for an expanded clone.

j_gene | v_gene | d_gene | abundance | CDR3nt | CDR3aa
TRBJ1-2 | TRBV2 | NA | NA | TGTGCCAGCACGGCTAACTATGGCTACACCTTC | CASTANYGYTF
TRBJ2-7 | TRBV9 | NA | NA | TGTGCCAGCAGCGGGACAGTTTCCTACGAGCAGTACTTC | CASSGTVSYEQYF
TRBJ1-1 | TRBV6-1 | NA | NA | TGTGCCAGCAGTCGAAGTGGAGGGGTGAACACTGAAGCTTTCTTT | CASSRSGGVNTEAFF
TRBJ2-1 | TRBV9 | NA | NA | TGTGCCAGCAGCGCACACATCCTAGCCCGCGATGAGCAGTTCTTC | CASSAHILARDEQFF
TRBJ2-1 | TRBV19 | NA | NA | TGTGCCAGTAGTACGGACATATTCATTTACAATGAGCAGTTCTTC | CASSTDIFIYNEQFF
TRBJ2-5 | TRBV5-1 | NA | NA | TGCGCCAGCAGCTTGGAGCCTGAGACCCAGTACTTC | CASSLEPETQYF
TRBJ2-5 | TRBV29-1 | TRBD1 | NA | TGCAGCGTCGGGACAGACCAAGAGACCCAGTACTTC | CSVGTDQETQYF
TRBJ2-5 | TRBV4-2 | TRBD1 | once | TGTGCCAGCAGCCCTATGACAGGGGGCCCTGAAGAGACCCAGTACTTC | CASSPMTGGPEETQYF
TRBJ2-3 | TRBV4-2 | TRBD1 | NA | TGTGCCAGCAGCCAACGGGACAGGGGGTTAGAGCGCACAGATACGCAGTATTTT | CASSQRDRGLERTDTQYF
TRBJ1-5 | TRBV6-6 | NA | NA | TGTGCCAGCAGTTACGGGGGGGCCCTCTGGCAGCCCCAGAATTTT | CASSYGGALWQPQNF
TRBJ2-1 | TRBV11-3 | TRBD2 | NA | TGTGCCAGCAGCTTAGTACTAGCGGGAGGCACGAATGAGCAGTTCTTC | CASSLVLAGGTNEQFF
TRBJ2-1 | TRBV10-3 | TRBD2 | NA | TGTGCCATCAGTGGGACTAGAGGCGCGGATGAGCAGTTCTTC | CAISGTRGADEQFF
TRBJ1-5 | TRBV7-9 | TRBD1 | NA | TGTGCCAGCAGCATGGGACAGGGGGTTTCACAGCCCCAGCATTTT | CASSMGQGVSQPQHF
TRBJ1-1 | TRBV6-1 | NA | NA | TGTGCCAGCAGTGAACCCAAATTGGGGTTAGCGGCAGCTTTCTTT | CASSEPKLGLAAAFF
TRBJ1-1 | TRBV7-9 | NA | NA | TGTTCCAGCAGCTTCGGTGACACTGAAGCTTTCTTT | CSSSFGDTEAFF
TRBJ2-1 | TRBV27 | TRBD2 | NA | TGTGCCAGCAGTTTAGGCGGGAGCGGGACTGAGCAGTTCTTC | CASSLGGSGTEQFF
TRBJ2-1 | TRBV7-3 | NA | NA | TGTGCCAGCAGCTTAATATCGGGTGGAGAGCAGTTCTTC | CASSLISGGEQFF
TRBJ2-2 | TRBV5-8 | NA | NA | TGTGCCAGCAGCGGACCGTGGGGCGCCGGGGAGCTGTTTTTT | CASSGPWGAGELFF
TRBJ2-1 | TRBV29-1 | TRBD2 | NA | TGCAGCGCCAACCCCAGGGGTAGCGGGAGGGAAGGTGAGCAGTTCTTC | CSANPRGSGREGEQFF
TRBJ2-3 | TRBV7-2 | NA | NA | TGTGCCAGCAGCTTAAGTTCGGCAGATACGCAGTATTTT | CASSLSSADTQYF
TRBJ2-6 | TRBV30 | TRBD1 | NA | TGTGCCCTTGACCCGGGACAGGGCCGTGGGGCCAACGTCCTGACTTTC | CALDPGQGRGANVLTF
TRBJ2-3 | TRBV7-2 | TRBD2 | NA | TGTGCCAGCAACCCTAGCGGACTAAGCACAGATACGCAGTATTTT | CASNPSGLSTDTQYF
TRBJ2-1 | TRBV4-3 | NA | NA | TGCGCCAGCAGCCAAGCCCGGACTCCTCCGGACAATGAGCAGTTCTTC | CASSQARTPPDNEQFF
TRBJ2-3 | TRBV19 | TRBD1 | NA | TGTGCCAGTAGTATCTCCCGGGACAGGACCACAGATACGCAGTATTTT | CASSISRDRTTDTQYF
TRBJ2-3 | TRBV29-1 | NA | NA | TGCAGCGCGCGACTCCGGGAGCCCACAGATACGCAGTATTTT | CSARLREPTDTQYF
TRBJ2-7 | TRBV27 | NA | NA | TGTGCCAGCAGTTTAATCAGCGGACCCCGCTACGAGCAGTACTTC | CASSLISGPRYEQYF
TRBJ1-3 | TRBV7-3 | NA | few | TGTGCCAGCAGCTTGGGGGGGTACGGAAACACCATATATTTT | CASSLGGYGNTIYF
TRBJ2-7 | TRBV12-5 | TRBD1 | NA | TGTGCTAGTGGAACAGGGGGCCGGTACGAGCAGTACTTC | CASGTGGRYEQYF
TRBJ1-5 | TRBV7-7 | NA | NA | TGTGCCAGCAGCTTAGTGGAGGATCAGCCCCAGAATTTT | CASSLVEDQPQNF
TRBJ2-7 | TRBV7-9 | NA | few | TGTGCCAGCAGCGACCAAGAATCGGGATACCAAAACTACGAGCAGTACTTC | CASSDQESGYQNYEQYF
TRBJ1-2 | TRBV18 | NA | NA | TGTGCCAGCTCACCAAAACGACAGGAAGTAAGTTTGTCGGGAGGCTACACCTTC | CASSPKRQEVSLSGGYTF
TRBJ2-5 | TRBV5-1 | TRBD1 | NA | TGCGCCAGCAGCCCCGGGACAGCCAGAGAGACCCAGTACTTC | CASSPGTARETQYF
TRBJ2-7 | TRBV4-1 | TRBD1 | NA | TGCGCCAGCAGCCAAGGACGGACAGGGGGCTACGAGCAGTACTTC | CASSQGRTGGYEQYF
TRBJ2-2 | TRBV6-5 | NA | few | TGTGCCAGCACCGAACGCGGGACCGGGGAGCTGTTTTTT | CASTERGTGELFF
TRBJ2-7 | TRBV7-9 | TRBD2 | NA | TGTGCCAGCAGCTCGTCGGCGGGAGGCACCTCCTACGAGCAGTACTTC | CASSSSAGGTSYEQYF
TRBJ2-3 | TRBV7-9 | NA | NA | TGTGCCAGCAGCTCCCCCTACGAGGACACAGATACGCAGTATTTT | CASSSPYEDTDTQYF
TRBJ2-7 | TRBV5-1 | NA | NA | TGCGCCAGCAGCTTGGGCCGCGAGCAGTACTTC | CASSLGREQYF
TRBJ2-1 | TRBV7-9 | TRBD2 | NA | TGTGCCAGCCCGGGACTAGCGGGAGTAAACTACAATGAGCAGTTCTTC | CASPGLAGVNYNEQFF
TRBJ2-7 | TRBV27 | NA | NA | TGTGCCAGCAGTTCAAGACCGGGACTGTTCTACGAGCAGTACTTC | CASSSRPGLFYEQYF
TRBJ2-5 | TRBV7-2 | NA | NA | TGTGCCAGCAGCCGACTTCAGGGGCTGGGGTACCAAGAGACCCAGTACTTC | CASSRLQGLGYQETQYF
TRBJ1-1 | TRBV6-1 | NA | NA | TGTGCCAGCAGTGCGTACAGGGCGACGAACACTGAAGCTTTCTTT | CASSAYRATNTEAFF
TRBJ1-2 | TRBV9 | TRBD1 | NA | TGTGCCAGCAGCGTAGGGCAGGGGGCTGTCTATGGCTACACCTTC | CASSVGQGAVYGYTF
TRBJ2-1 | TRBV27 | TRBD2 | NA | TGTGCCAGCAGCCAGACTAGCGTGATCTACAATGAGCAGTTCTTC | CASSQTSVIYNEQFF
TRBJ1-3 | TRBV5-8 | NA | NA | TGTGCCAGCAGCCATCCACTCCAGGGCGGAAACACCATATATTTT | CASSHPLQGGNTIYF
TRBJ2-7 | TRBV5-1 | NA | NA | TGCGCCAGCAGCTTGTTTCAGGGGACCTACGAGCAGTACTTC | CASSLFQGTYEQYF
TRBJ1-4 | TRBV28 | NA | NA | TGTGCCAGCAGTTTACTGGCGCTCGGGGATCTAAATGAAAAACTGTTTTTT | CASSLLALGDLNEKLFF
TRBJ1-5 | TRBV10-3 | TRBD1 | NA | TGTGCCATCAGTGAGTCGGGACAGAACAATCAGCCCCAGCATTTT | CAISESGQNNQPQHF
TRBJ2-7 | TRBV7-9 | TRBD1 | NA | TGTGCCAGCAGCCCCCCTCGACAGGGAACCTACGAGCAGTACTTC | CASSPPRQGTYEQYF
TRBJ2-1 | TRBV19 | TRBD2 | NA | TGTGCCAGTAGTACCGGACTAGCGGGAGGTAGGGACAATGAGCAGTTCTTC | CASSTGLAGGRDNEQFF
TRBJ1-4 | TRBV4-1 | TRBD1 | NA | TGCGCCAGCAGCCAGGAAGGGGGCGCGGGGCCCTCTTGGAGGTACCAAAATGAAAAACTGTTTTTT | CASSQEGGAGPSWRYQNEKLFF
TRBJ2-7 | TRBV6-5 | NA | few | TGTGCCATCAAGCAGGTCAGGTCCGAGCAGTACTTC | CAIKQVRSEQYF
TRBJ2-7 | TRBV5-6 | TRBD1 | NA | TGTGCCAGCAGCTTAGGGACAGGGTTCAACGAGCAGTACTTC | CASSLGTGFNEQYF
TRBJ2-5 | TRBV10-1 | TRBD2 | NA | TGCGCCAGCGCACCGGGACTAGCGGGAGTGGAGACCCAGTACTTC | CASAPGLAGVETQYF
TRBJ2-1 | TRBV19 | TRBD2 | NA | TGTGCCAGTAGTTTCCCGGGACTAACAAACAATGAGCAGTTCTTC | CASSFPGLTNNEQFF
TRBJ2-2 | TRBV5-4 | TRBD2 | once | TGTGCCAGCAGCCTACCGGGACTACAAGCCGGGGAGCTGTTTTTT | CASSLPGLQAGELFF